This is a list of T cell receptor beta chains from one sample in a study of esophageal squamous cell carcinoma under preoperative chemotherapy. TCRdb used MiXCR to reprocess the PCR reads, holding one entry per CDR3 protein. The sample has approximately 15,000 distinct CDR3 sequences, less than 65% seen once. Sampling was carried out from a patient given preoperative chemotherapy. The origin of the receptors is a human donor with esophageal squamous cell carcinoma. The donor label of this sample is uncertain. Each CDR3 is given with its conserved first and last residue. The D gene is left open where the match is weak. Clone size appears in some rows only: once, few, many, or a class for an expanded clone.

TRBD1,TRBV6-1,TRBJ2-4,many,TGTGCCAGCAGGGGGACAGGAGCCAAAAACATTCAGTACTTC,CASRGTGAKNIQYF
-,TRBV7-8,TRBJ2-3,few,TGTGCCAGCACCCATGGTACGGTTGGCGCAGATACGCAGTATTTT,CASTHGTVGADTQYF
-,TRBV6-1,TRBJ2-1,-,TGTGCCAGCAGTGGATCCGTAAGGGTAGGAGACAATGAGCAGTTCTTC,CASSGSVRVGDNEQFF
TRBD2,TRBV7-2,TRBJ2-1,-,TGTGCCAGCAGCTTTCGGAGCGGGGATTACAATGAGCAGTTCTTC,CASSFRSGDYNEQFF
-,TRBV6-1,TRBJ2-5,once,TGTGCCAGTCTAAAACTAGGGCGTGACGAAGAGACGCAGTACTTC,CASLKLGRDEETQYF
-,TRBV12-5,TRBJ2-1,many,TGTGCTAGTGGTTTGATGGGCAGCAAGTCTTACAATGAGCAGTTCTTC,CASGLMGSKSYNEQFF
-,TRBV6-1,TRBJ2-6,-,TGTGCGAGTCACGAGGGTGTGAGCACAGATGCGCAGTATTTC,CASHEGVSTDAQYF
TRBD1,TRBV11-2,TRBJ2-3,-,TGTGCCAGCAGCTCACATACAGGGGGGAGCACAGATACGCAGTATTTT,CASSSHTGGSTDTQYF
TRBD1,TRBV6-5,TRBJ2-7,-,TGTGCCAGCAGTTATTACAGGGGCGGTGGGTACAATGAGCAGTACTTC,CASSYYRGGGYNEQYF
TRBD2,TRBV12-3/TRBV12-4,TRBJ2-7,-,TGTGCCAGCAGTCTAGCGGGAGGGCCCCACGAGCAGTACTTC,CASSLAGGPHEQYF
TRBD1,TRBV6-1,TRBJ2-3,many,TGTGCCAGCAGTCGTCTTCCGGACAGGGTGACAGATACGCAGTATTTT,CASSRLPDRVTDTQYF
-,TRBV7-2,TRBJ2-1,medium-sized,TGTGCCAGCAGCTTACCTAGCCATAAGAATGAGCAGTTCTTC,CASSLPSHKNEQFF
TRBD2,TRBV10-3,TRBJ2-7,few,TGTGCCATCAGTGAGTCGACTAGCGGGACCTACGAGCAGTACTTC,CAISESTSGTYEQYF